The clone carrying this T cell receptor beta chain turned up a few times. These data come from a study of blood T cells in healthy people across ages. Through a sample-barcoded 5' primer and a J-beta primer mix, a second PCR was run for 7 to 11 cycles. TCRdb used MiXCR to reprocess the 5' RACE reads, holding one entry per CDR3 protein. The profile covers 700,000 or so distinct CDR3 sequences, with 22% appearing a single time and less than 25% taken by the ten largest. The ends were cut back, 6 bases at V and 1 base at J, with 9 bases in the middle. Per germline, CDR1 WNHNN and CDR2 SYGVQD (reference sequence). This CDR3 region has 13 residues.

This sequence originates from a man aged 70-80 years in good health. Sequenced input: blood. The chain is built from TRBV10-1 and TRBJ1-1; the D is unclear. CDR3 DNA: TGCGCCAGCAGGGACCAACAGAACACTGAAGCTTTCTTT. Protein: CASRDQQNTEAFF.